This T cell receptor (beta chain) came from a study of blood T cells in healthy people across ages. Whole-study results and caveats: Without sorted subsets, naive and antigen-experienced compartments could not be conclusively compared. The study found TCR beta diversity correlated strongly with naive T cell percentage.

With a J-beta primer mix and a sample-barcoded 5' primer, a second PCR ran about 6 to 11 cycles. TCRdb re-analysed the 5' RACE reads in MiXCR, keeping a single row per CDR3 protein. The table includes 700,000 to 950,000 distinct CDR3 sequences, 43% detected once. The length of the CDR3 is 13 residues. The germline CDR1 and CDR2 sequences are DFQATT and SNEGSKA (reference sequence). About this clonotype: Its antigen is still unknown.

The specimen was blood. The chain has TRBV20-1 and TRBJ2-4; perhaps TRBD1 as D (6 bases). The closer fit of TRBJ2-5 to the DNA end suggests the J call may be wrong. This clonotype was sampled from a woman in her fifties or sixties in good health. CDR3 sequence reads: CSASRDTQETQYF. CDR3 DNA: TGCAGTGCTTCCCGGGACACACAAGAGACCCAGTACTTC.